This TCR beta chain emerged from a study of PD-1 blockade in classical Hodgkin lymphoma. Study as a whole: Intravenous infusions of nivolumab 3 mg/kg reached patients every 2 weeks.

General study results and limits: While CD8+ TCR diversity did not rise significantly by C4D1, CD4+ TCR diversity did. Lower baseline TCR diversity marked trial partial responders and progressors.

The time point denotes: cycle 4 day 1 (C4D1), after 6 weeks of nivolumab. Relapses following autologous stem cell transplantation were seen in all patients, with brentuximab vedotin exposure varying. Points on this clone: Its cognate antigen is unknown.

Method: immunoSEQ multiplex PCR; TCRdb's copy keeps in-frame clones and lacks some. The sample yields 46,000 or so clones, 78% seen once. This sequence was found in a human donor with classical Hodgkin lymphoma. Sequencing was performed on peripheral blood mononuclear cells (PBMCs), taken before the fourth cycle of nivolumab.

The CDR3 reads CASSPRTGSIRVTEAFF. The CDR3 DNA reads TGTGCCAGTAGTCCGCGGACAGGCTCCATCCGAGTCACTGAAGCTTTCTTT. The chain couples TRBV19 to TRBJ1-1; TRBD1 aligns across 7 bases. The CDR3 has 17 amino acids. V was pared by 5 bases and J by 4 bases, with 16 bases of the junction left unmatched. Germline CDR1 reads LNHDA; CDR2 reads SQIVND (reference sequence).